The 25 T cell receptor beta chains presented below share a single source sample, sequenced in a study of blood T cell repertoires in COVID-19 (dated by TCRdb to the early 2020s). Library prep was done by the immunoSEQ multiplex PCR assay. TCRdb took over this immuneACCESS table, retaining in-frame rearrangements with V and J assigned. Such tables are incomplete; in checked studies, under half of the missing clones stem from an unresolved V gene, and the remainder is unexplained. This sample lists over 200,000 clones; 75% to 90% were detected once. The ten top clones hold 3% to 4% of the sample. The sequenced sample was PBMCs or T cells enriched from blood (not recorded which). The receptor set was obtained from a woman in her thirties who had been exposed to COVID-19.

J is TRBJ1-4 and V is TRBV19; weak D call: TRBD1 (6 bases). The ends were cut back, 5 bases at V and 8 bases at J, with 36 bases in the middle. Germline assignment: CDR1 LNHDA and CDR2 SQIVND (reference sequence). This CDR3 spans 21 amino acids. DNA for the CDR3: TGTGCCAGTAGTGCCCTCCGCGCGACAGGATCGCGGGAGCCAAGGGGAGAAAAACTGTTTTTT. Protein: CASSALRATGSREPRGEKLFF.

The chain combines TRBV30 with TRBJ1-1; D remains ambiguous. Germline loops: CDR1 GTSNPN, CDR2 SVGIG (reference sequence). The V and J ends lost 0 bases and 2 bases respectively, with 13 bases between them. The CDR3 spans 15 residues. CDR3 in amino acids: CAWSVQWAGNTEAFF. For the CDR3, the DNA is TGTGCCTGGAGTGTACAGTGGGCGGGAAACACTGAAGCTTTCTTT.

The V call is TRBV9, the J call TRBJ2-1; weak D call: TRBD2 (6 bases). V was shortened by 2 bases and J by 6 bases, with 9 bases between the two germline ends. This CDR3 contains 13 residues. From germline, CDR1 is SGDLS and CDR2 YYNGEE. The CDR3 coding sequence is TGTGCCAGCAGCGTTGGGACTGTCAATGAGCAGTTCTTC. It encodes CASSVGTVNEQFF.

The table lists this clone with a count of one. This chain joins TRBV2 and TRBJ1-2; tentative D call: TRBD1 (5 bases). Looked up from germline, CDR1 is SNHLY and CDR2 is FYNNEI. V lost 3 bases and J 7 bases, leaving 12 bases between the germline ends. The CDR3 runs 13 residues. The CDR3 coding sequence is TGTGCCAGCAGTGACTCCAGGGTCAGTGGCTACACCTTC. It codes for CASSDSRVSGYTF.

This chain links TRBV7-6 with TRBJ2-1, with D possibly TRBD1 on 6 matching bases. Deletions cut 5 bases from V and 9 bases from J, with 11 bases between. The CDR3 runs to 12 residues. The germline gives CDR1 SGHVS, CDR2 FNYEAQ. The CDR3 bases are TGTGCCAGCAGCCCCCTACAGGGTGAGCAGTTCTTC. Translating gives CASSPLQGEQFF.

This clone was seen more than once but under ten times. The chain combines TRBV12-3 or TRBV12-4 with TRBJ2-2, with D hard to call. The CDR3 is 13 residues long. Trimming removed 1 base from V and 4 bases from J, with 4 bases in between. The CDR3 reads CASSLGVTGELFF. For the CDR3, the DNA is TGTGCCAGCAGTTTAGGAGTCACCGGGGAGCTGTTTTTT.

This chain uses TRBV5-5 with TRBJ2-1; the match to TRBD1 covers 10 bases. Losses at the gene ends were 1 base for V and 4 bases for J; bases not matched to a gene: 5. CDR1 is SGHKS and CDR2 is YYEKEE in the germline V gene (reference sequence). The CDR3 sequence is 16 residues long. The CDR3 DNA follows: TGTGCCAGCAGCTTGTCGCGGGACAGGGGTTACAATGAGCAGTTCTTC. This gives the protein CASSLSRDRGYNEQFF.

V is TRBV5-1 and J is TRBJ1-1; D remains unclear. V shed 0 bases and J shed 6 bases, with 9 bases lying between them. Germline values: CDR1 SGHRS, CDR2 YFSETQ. The CDR3 loop spans 13 amino acids. The CDR3 bases are TGCGCCAGCAGCTTGGTGGGGAGCCCTGAAGCTTTCTTT. It specifies CASSLVGSPEAFF.

The chain couples TRBV19 to TRBJ2-7, with 12 bases matching TRBD1. CDR3 length equals 15 residues. V was pared by 3 bases and J by 2 bases, with 2 bases of the junction left unmatched. Germline V gene lookup returns CDR1 LNHDA and CDR2 SQIVND (reference sequence). CDR3 protein: CASSIGTGGTYEQYF. DNA of the CDR3: TGTGCCAGTAGTATTGGGACAGGGGGCACCTACGAGCAGTACTTC.

The J gene is TRBJ2-2, the V gene TRBV19, with D possibly TRBD1 on 6 matching bases. The CDR3 has 15 amino acids. V lost 2 bases to trimming and J lost 3 bases, with 10 bases between them. Germline V gene data show CDR1 as LNHDA and CDR2 as SQIVND (reference sequence). The CDR3 loop is CASSIQGPDTGELFF. CDR3 DNA: TGTGCCAGTAGTATACAGGGGCCGGACACCGGGGAGCTGTTTTTT.

CDR3 loop: CASSGGKGTDTQYF. CDR3 coding DNA: TGTGCCAGCAGCGGCGGTAAGGGCACAGATACGCAGTATTTT. The J gene is TRBJ2-3, the V gene TRBV9, with D unclear. Germline V gene lookup returns CDR1 SGDLS and CDR2 YYNGEE. The CDR3 length is 14 residues. Trimming took 3 bases from V and 1 from J, leaving 9 bases between them.

The V gene is TRBV10-1, the J gene TRBJ2-7, with 11 nucleotides matching TRBD2. Trimming removed 0 bases from V and 3 bases from J; junction bases left unmatched: 7. The CDR3 runs to 17 residues. Per germline, CDR1 WNHNN and CDR2 SYGVQD (reference sequence). CDR3 sequence reads: CASSESLAGGLIYEQYF. CDR3 sequence (DNA): TGCGCCAGCAGTGAGTCGCTAGCGGGAGGTCTAATCTACGAGCAGTACTTC.

Turning to this clone: The sample contains more than one DNA sequence encoding this CDR3. The J gene is TRBJ2-7, the V gene TRBV9, with 13 bases matching TRBD2. The CDR3 sequence is 15 residues long. The V gene end was trimmed by 2 bases and the J gene end by 4 bases; junction bases not matched to a gene: 3. The V gene's germline CDR1 is SGDLS and CDR2 YYNGEE. The CDR3 nucleotides are TGTGCCAGCAGCGTGGGACTAGCGGGAATATACGAGCAGTACTTC. Translation: CASSVGLAGIYEQYF.

The V gene is TRBV28, the J gene TRBJ1-2, with D possibly TRBD1 on 5 matching bases. The CDR3 sequence is 15 residues long. CDR1 MDHEN and CDR2 SYDVKM come from the germline V gene. The ends were cut back, 5 bases at V and 2 bases at J, with 15 bases in the middle. The CDR3 region has the DNA TGTGCCAGCAGTCCCGTAGCTCCAGGGAACTATGGCTACACCTTC. It specifies CASSPVAPGNYGYTF.

This clone was seen a single time. The chain couples TRBV14 to TRBJ2-7, with 14 bases lining up with TRBD2. The J segment lost 0 bases and the V segment lost 1 base, leaving 5 bases of the junction unmatched. Germline V gene data show CDR1 as SGHDN and CDR2 as FVKESK. CDR3 length: 18 residues. The CDR3: CASSQAHGTSGSSYEQYF. CDR3 bases: TGTGCCAGCAGCCAAGCTCATGGGACTAGCGGGAGCTCCTACGAGCAGTACTTC.

The chain couples TRBV2 to TRBJ2-3; tentatively, D is TRBD1 (6 bases). Germline values: CDR1 SNHLY, CDR2 FYNNEI. V was trimmed by 2 bases and J by 7 bases, leaving 13 bases between them. The CDR3 has 14 residues. The CDR3 DNA sequence: TGTGCCAGCAGTGAACAGGGGAGTGTAAATACGCAGTATTTT. Its protein product is CASSEQGSVNTQYF.

The chain combines TRBV6-5 with TRBJ1-5; D is unresolved. The CDR3 is 14 residues long. Germline V gene data show CDR1 as MNHEY and CDR2 as SVGAGI. The V end lost 7 bases, the J end lost 7 bases, and 17 bases lay between the germline ends. The DNA for the CDR3 is TGTGCCAGCACGGAACTCCCAGGCTACCAGCCCCAGCATTTT. Residues: CASTELPGYQPQHF.

CDR3 protein: CASSLARGISRTGELFF. The CDR3 DNA reads as TGTGCCAGCAGCTTAGCCAGGGGGATCAGTCGCACCGGGGAGCTGTTTTTT. The chain carries TRBV7-9 and TRBJ2-2, with 7 bases aligning to TRBD1. Trimming cost V 0 bases and J 4 bases; bases outside gene matches: 8. The length of the CDR3 is 17 residues. CDR1 is SEHNR and CDR2 is FQNEAQ in the germline V gene (reference sequence). Together with reference TRBV7-9 and TRBJ2-2, the CDR3 gives the full variable domain: DTGVSQNPRHKITKRGQNVTFRCDPISEHNRLYWYRQTLGQGPEFLTYFQNEAQLEKSRLLSDRFSAERPKGSFSTLEIQRTEQGDSAMYLCASSLARGISRTGELFFGEGSRLTVL.

The chain carries TRBV28 and TRBJ1-1; D gene ambiguous. Looked up from germline, CDR1 is MDHEN and CDR2 is SYDVKM. CDR3 length: 12 residues. The V and J ends lost 2 bases and 10 bases respectively, with 11 bases between them. The CDR3: CASSLIGLGAFF. The CDR3 DNA is TGTGCCAGCAGTTTAATCGGACTGGGAGCTTTCTTT.

This chain links TRBV5-1 with TRBJ2-1; TRBD2 aligns across 11 bases. The ends lost 0 bases at V and 13 bases at J; junction bases unmatched: 18. The CDR3 contains 18 residues. Per the germline V gene, CDR1 is SGHRS and CDR2 is YFSETQ. This CDR3 is CASSLASGTSGITAHQFF. The CDR3 coding sequence is TGCGCCAGCAGCTTGGCCTCCGGGACTAGCGGAATCACCGCGCATCAGTTCTTC.

V and J are TRBV20-1 and TRBJ2-1, with no clear D. There are 12 residues in the CDR3. The V and J ends lost 3 bases and 6 bases respectively, with 9 bases between them. Germline CDR1 reads DFQATT; CDR2 reads SNEGSKA (reference sequence). The CDR3 nucleotides read TGCAGTGCTAGTTACCTCGGCAATGAGCAGTTCTTC. Translated, it gives CSASYLGNEQFF.

The CDR3: CASSLAGSGRAMTQYF. CDR3 bases: TGTGCCAGCAGCTTAGCCGGTAGCGGGAGGGCAATGACGCAGTATTTT. The V call is TRBV7-2, the J call TRBJ2-3, with 11 positions matching TRBD2. This CDR3 has 16 residues. The J segment lost 9 bases and the V segment lost 0 bases, leaving 8 bases of the junction unmatched. Looked up from germline, CDR1 is SGHTA and CDR2 is FQGNSA.

V and J are TRBV7-3 and TRBJ2-2, with TRBD2 identical over 7 bases. Germline V gene data show CDR1 as SGHTA and CDR2 as FQGTGA. The V and J ends lost 4 bases and 1 base, in that order; junction bases with no gene match: 24. This CDR3 region has 22 residues. CDR3 region: CASSSFPPGSQGKRENTGELFF. Here the CDR3 DNA reads TGTGCCAGCAGCTCATTTCCTCCGGGAAGCCAGGGAAAGCGGGAGAACACCGGGGAGCTGTTTTTT.

The rearrangement links TRBV2 to TRBJ1-6, with TRBD1 as a possible D gene (6 bases). Per germline, CDR1 SNHLY and CDR2 FYNNEI. V was clipped by 6 bases and J by 6 bases, with 9 bases between them. The CDR3 consists of 13 residues. This CDR3 reads CASSTDSNSPLHF. Written as DNA, the CDR3 is TGTGCCAGCAGCACGGACAGTAATTCACCCCTCCACTTT. Full variable domain (outside the CDR3, taken from reference TRBV2 and TRBJ1-6): EPEVTQTPSHQVTQMGQEVILRCVPISNHLYFYWYRQILGQKVEFLVSFYNNEISEKSEIFDDQFSVERPDGSNFTLKIRSTKLEDSAMYFCASSTDSNSPLHFGNGTRLTVT.

This clone was counted a few times. The rearrangement joins TRBV10-3 to TRBJ2-7; 7 positions match TRBD2. This CDR3 region has 11 residues. The germline CDR1 and CDR2 sequences are ENHRY and SYGVKD. V dropped 11 bases and J dropped 3; count of bases not matched to a gene: 4. CDR3 amino acids: CAGGSGYEQYF. The CDR3 DNA is TGTGCCGGCGGGAGCGGCTACGAGCAGTACTTC.